This record covers a single T cell receptor (beta chain). Germline V gene data show CDR1 as SGDLS and CDR2 as YYNGEE. The CDR3 runs to 15 residues. Trimming stripped 3 bases from V and 0 bases from J, with 10 bases between. These data are taken from a study of T cells in Graves' hyperthyroidism and ophthalmopathy. RNA transcripts were the template for amplifying TCR beta CDR3 regions. HTBI primers drove first-round RT-PCR of the TCR CDR3. TCRdb re-called the multiplex PCR reads with MiXCR, one entry per CDR3 protein. Among approximately 740,000 distinct CDR3 sequences listed, approximately 14% were seen once.

The receptor comes from a woman aged 18 to 35 with Graves' hyperthyroidism. The specimen was blood. The rearrangement joins TRBV9 to TRBJ2-1; D unresolved. The CDR3 loop reads CASSGRSSSYNEQFF. The CDR3 DNA reads TGTGCCAGCAGCGGACGCTCCAGCTCCTACAATGAGCAGTTCTTC.